This entry concerns a single TCR beta chain. What it recognizes is unknown. The germline V gene has CDR1 SQVTM and CDR2 ANQGSEA. CDR3 length: 12 amino acids. Trimming pared 6 bases from V and 5 bases from J, leaving 14 bases between. Sequenced by immunoSEQ multiplex PCR; TCRdb stores in-frame clones only, minus some. The sample includes nearly 85,000 clones, 80% to 90% of them seen just once. The data derive from a study of OX40 agonist ivuxolimab in advanced cancers. Overall study context: An anti-OX40 (CD134) antibody with agonistic activity, ivuxolimab, was administered to patients. Study-level points and caveats: The mean number of expanded clones was higher in CD8+ T cells than in CD4+. Partial responders dosed at 0.1-3.0 mg/kg displayed clonal expansion ranking among the lowest. Among some nonresponders, normalized T-cell clonal expansion was also low.

This clonotype originated in an adult with an advanced solid tumor such as melanoma, head and neck, liver or kidney cancer. The chain joins TRBV29-1 to TRBJ2-7; perhaps TRBD1 as D (6 bases). This material consisted of CD4+ or CD8+ T cells sorted from blood, taken in a trial of the OX40 agonist ivuxolimab. CDR3 amino acids: CSVDRSGDEQYF. The CDR3 DNA sequence: TGCAGCGTGGACCGTTCAGGGGACGAGCAGTACTTC.